The 11 T cell receptor beta chains given below trace back to one sample, sequenced in a study of blood T cell repertoires in COVID-19. Clones were sequenced by immunoSEQ multiplex PCR, and TCRdb holds only the in-frame ones, with some missing. The table has 15,000 to 20,000 clones, 70% to 90% seen once. The sequencing input was peripheral blood. These receptors originate from a human donor in a cohort sampled during active COVID-19.

This chain links TRBV18 with TRBJ1-4, with no clear D. With 5 bases removed from V and 8 bases from J, the gap between germline ends came to 9 bases. Germline CDR1 reads KGHSH; CDR2 reads LQKENI. The length of the CDR3 is 12 residues. The CDR3 coding sequence is TGTGCCAGCTCAGAGGTTGCGGAAAAACTGTTTTTT. It translates to CASSEVAEKLFF.

J is TRBJ1-2 and V is TRBV7-3; 8 nucleotides line up with TRBD1. The CDR3 is 13 residues long. Per germline, CDR1 SGHTA and CDR2 FQGTGA. The junction had 7 bases not matched to a gene; V was cut back by 6 bases and J by 7 bases. DNA for the CDR3: TGTGCCAGCAGAACCGGACAGGGCTCTGGCTACACCTTC. Translated: CASRTGQGSGYTF.

The chain joins TRBV19 to TRBJ1-5; no definite D call. Germline-derived CDR1 and CDR2 are LNHDA and SQIVND (reference sequence). Deletions cut 5 bases from V and 9 bases from J, with 17 bases between. This CDR3 is built from 14 residues. The CDR3, as DNA: TGTGCCAGTAGTTCCCCCCTCCCCGGTGCGCCCCAGCATTTT. This translates into CASSSPLPGAPQHF. The full variable domain, with the rest looked up from reference TRBV19 and TRBJ1-5, is DGGITQSPKYLFRKEGQNVTLSCEQNLNHDAMYWYRQDPGQGLRLIYYSQIVNDFQKGDIAEGYSVSREKKESFPLTVTSAQKNPTAFYLCASSSPLPGAPQHFGDGTRLSIL.

This clone was detected a few times. The chain has TRBV6-5 and TRBJ1-1, with D tentatively TRBD1 (5 bases). CDR3 length: 12 amino acids. Germline CDR1 MNHEY, CDR2 SVGAGI. The V and J ends lost 2 bases and 7 bases respectively, with 8 bases between them. CDR3 nucleotide sequence: TGTGCCAGCAGTTACGGGGGGTTTGAAGCTTTCTTT. Protein sequence: CASSYGGFEAFF.

The rearrangement joins TRBV7-3 to TRBJ1-3; the D is unclear. This CDR3 spans 13 amino acids. The V end lost 5 bases, the J end lost 2 bases, and 7 bases lay between the germline ends. In germline, CDR1 is SGHTA, CDR2 FQGTGA. CDR3 coding DNA: TGTGCCAGCAGCACGGAGCCTGGAAACACCATATATTTT. Its translation: CASSTEPGNTIYF.

The chain employs TRBV6-5 and TRBJ2-2, with D possibly being TRBD1 (6 bases). V was cut by 5 bases and J by 1 base, with 11 bases left in between. The CDR3 has 15 amino acids. The germline V gene has CDR1 MNHEY and CDR2 SVGAGI. The DNA for the CDR3 is TGTGCCAGCAGTCTCAGGACAGAGAACACCGGGGAGCTGTTTTTT. Its protein product is CASSLRTENTGELFF.

This chain joins TRBV2 and TRBJ2-7; D unclear. Germline lookup yields CDR1 SNHLY and CDR2 FYNNEI. Deletions cut 5 bases from V and 6 bases from J, with 14 bases between. The CDR3 length is 13 residues. This CDR3 is CASSPAPELEQYF. CDR3 DNA sequence: TGTGCCAGCAGTCCGGCTCCGGAGCTCGAGCAGTACTTC.

The chain couples TRBV7-7 to TRBJ1-2; possible D gene TRBD1, 5 bases. From germline, CDR1 is SSHAT and CDR2 FNYEAQ (reference sequence). Trimming took 1 base from V and 1 from J, leaving 13 bases between them. The CDR3 runs 16 residues. In nucleotides, the CDR3 is TGTGCCAGCAGCTTAGAGACAGACGACTTTAACTATGGCTACACCTTC. Translation: CASSLETDDFNYGYTF.

The chain uses TRBV6-2 or TRBV6-3 and TRBJ2-3, with 12 bases lining up with TRBD2. Germline-derived CDR1 and CDR2 are MNHEY and SVGEGT. This CDR3 region has 17 residues. V was pared by 0 bases and J by 0 bases, with 1 base of the junction left unmatched. CDR3 nucleotide sequence: TGTGCCAGCAGTTACTCGACTAGCGGGGGTAGCACAGATACGCAGTATTTT. Translating gives CASSYSTSGGSTDTQYF.

As DNA, the CDR3 is TGTGCCAGCAGCTTAGGGGGGGGGTCTGGTGAGCAGTTCTTC. This gives the protein CASSLGGGSGEQFF. The genes are TRBV7-8 and TRBJ2-1; 7 bases fit TRBD2. Per germline, CDR1 SGHVS and CDR2 FQNEAQ. The junction had 6 bases not matched to a gene; V was cut back by 1 base and J by 9 bases. This CDR3 has 14 amino acids. The whole variable domain, remainder taken from reference TRBV7-8 and TRBJ2-1, is GAGVSQSPRYKVAKRGQDVALRCDPISGHVSLFWYQQALGQGPEFLTYFQNEAQLDKSGLPSDRFFAERPEGSVSTLKIQRTQQEDSAVYLCASSLGGGSGEQFFGPGTRLTVL.

This rearrangement joins TRBV2 to TRBJ2-5; maybe TRBD2 (7 bases). Trimming took 0 bases from V and 4 from J, leaving 9 bases between them. CDR1 and CDR2 (germline): SNHLY, FYNNEI. The CDR3 length is 14 residues. The CDR3 DNA reads as TGTGCCAGCAGTGAAGCGGGGGGGCGAGAGACCCAGTACTTC. This codes for CASSEAGGRETQYF.